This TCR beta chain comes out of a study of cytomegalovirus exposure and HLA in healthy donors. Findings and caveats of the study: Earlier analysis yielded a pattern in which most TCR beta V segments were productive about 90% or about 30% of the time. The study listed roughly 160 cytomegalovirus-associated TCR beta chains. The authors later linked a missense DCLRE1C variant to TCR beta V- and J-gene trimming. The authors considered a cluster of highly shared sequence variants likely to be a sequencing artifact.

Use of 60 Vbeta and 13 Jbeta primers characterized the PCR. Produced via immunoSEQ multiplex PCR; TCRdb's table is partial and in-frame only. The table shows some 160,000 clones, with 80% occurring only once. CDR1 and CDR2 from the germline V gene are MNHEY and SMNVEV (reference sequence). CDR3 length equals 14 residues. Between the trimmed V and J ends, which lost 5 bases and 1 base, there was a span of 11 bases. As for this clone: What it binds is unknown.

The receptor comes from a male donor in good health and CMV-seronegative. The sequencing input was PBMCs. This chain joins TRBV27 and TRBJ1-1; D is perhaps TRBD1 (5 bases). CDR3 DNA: TGTGCCAGCAGTCCCCTGGACAAGAACACTGAAGCTTTCTTT. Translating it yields CASSPLDKNTEAFF.